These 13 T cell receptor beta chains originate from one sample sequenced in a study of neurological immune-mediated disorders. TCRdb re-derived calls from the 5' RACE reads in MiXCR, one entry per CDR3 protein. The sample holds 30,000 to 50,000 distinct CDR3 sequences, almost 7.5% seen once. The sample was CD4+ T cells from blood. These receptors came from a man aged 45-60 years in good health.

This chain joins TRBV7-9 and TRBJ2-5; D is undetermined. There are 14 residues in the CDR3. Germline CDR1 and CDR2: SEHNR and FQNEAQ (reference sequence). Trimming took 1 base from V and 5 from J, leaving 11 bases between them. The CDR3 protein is CASSLDPLAETQYF. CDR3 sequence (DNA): TGTGCCAGCAGCTTAGATCCTCTCGCGGAGACCCAGTACTTC.

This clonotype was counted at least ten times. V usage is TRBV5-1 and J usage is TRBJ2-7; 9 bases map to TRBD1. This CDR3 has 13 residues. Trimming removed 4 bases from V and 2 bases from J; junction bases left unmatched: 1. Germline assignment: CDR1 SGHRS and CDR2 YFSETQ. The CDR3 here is CASSRDRAYEQYF. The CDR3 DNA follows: TGCGCCAGCAGCAGGGACAGGGCCTACGAGCAGTACTTC.

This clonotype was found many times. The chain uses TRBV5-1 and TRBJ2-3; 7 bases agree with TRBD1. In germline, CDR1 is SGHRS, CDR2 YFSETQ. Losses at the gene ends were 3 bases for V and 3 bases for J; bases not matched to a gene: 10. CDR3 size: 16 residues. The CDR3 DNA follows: TGCGCCAGCAGCTCTACAGGGGTTGTGAGGACAGATACGCAGTATTTT. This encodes CASSSTGVVRTDTQYF.

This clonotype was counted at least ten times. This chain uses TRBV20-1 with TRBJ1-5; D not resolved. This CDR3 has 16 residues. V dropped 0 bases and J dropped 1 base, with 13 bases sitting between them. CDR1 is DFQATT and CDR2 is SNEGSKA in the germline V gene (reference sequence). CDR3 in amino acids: CSAREKGTPSNQPQHF. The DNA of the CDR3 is TGCAGTGCTAGAGAGAAGGGAACCCCCAGCAATCAGCCCCAGCATTTT.

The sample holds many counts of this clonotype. The CDR3 reads CASSLFLGQVQSEQFF. The CDR3 DNA follows: TGTGCCAGCAGCTTATTCCTGGGACAGGTACAATCGGAGCAGTTCTTC. V usage is TRBV7-9 and J usage is TRBJ2-1; 8 bases are a match to TRBD1. The trim removed 2 bases at V and 10 bases at J, leaving 13 bases unmatched. The length of the CDR3 is 16 residues. Germline V lookup: CDR1 SEHNR, CDR2 FQNEAQ (reference sequence).

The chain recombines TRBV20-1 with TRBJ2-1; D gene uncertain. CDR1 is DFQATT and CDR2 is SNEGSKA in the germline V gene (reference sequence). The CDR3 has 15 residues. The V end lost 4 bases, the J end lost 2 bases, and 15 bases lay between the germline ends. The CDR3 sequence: CSATMDLKPYNEQFF. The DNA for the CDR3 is TGCAGTGCTACCATGGACCTGAAGCCCTACAATGAGCAGTTCTTC.

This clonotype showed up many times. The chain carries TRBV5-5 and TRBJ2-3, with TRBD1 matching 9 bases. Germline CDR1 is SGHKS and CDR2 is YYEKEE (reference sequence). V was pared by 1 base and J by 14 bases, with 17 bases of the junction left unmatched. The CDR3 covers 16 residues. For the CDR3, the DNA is TGTGCCAGCAGCTTGAGCGGGACAGGGAGTGGCGGCTTCGGGTATTTT. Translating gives CASSLSGTGSGGFGYF.

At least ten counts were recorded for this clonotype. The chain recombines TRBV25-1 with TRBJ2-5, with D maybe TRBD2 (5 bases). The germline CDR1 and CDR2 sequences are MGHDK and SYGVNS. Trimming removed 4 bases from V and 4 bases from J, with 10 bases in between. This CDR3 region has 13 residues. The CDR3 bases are TGTGCCAGCAGTGGCGGGCCTCCAGAGACCCAGTACTTC. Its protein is CASSGGPPETQYF.

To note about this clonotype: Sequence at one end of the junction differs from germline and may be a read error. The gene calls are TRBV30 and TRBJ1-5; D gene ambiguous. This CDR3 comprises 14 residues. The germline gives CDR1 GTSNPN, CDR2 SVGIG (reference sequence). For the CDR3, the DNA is TGTGCCTGGAGCCCGCTGAATGGGAATCAGCCCCAGAATTTT. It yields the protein CAWSPLNGNQPQNF.

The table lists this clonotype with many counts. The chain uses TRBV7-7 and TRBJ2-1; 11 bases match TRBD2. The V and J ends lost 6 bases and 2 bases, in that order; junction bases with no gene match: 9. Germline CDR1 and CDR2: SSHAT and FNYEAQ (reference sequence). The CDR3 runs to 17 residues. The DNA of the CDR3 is TGTGCCAGCAGTCTAGCACCGGGACTAGCGGCCTACAATGAGCAGTTCTTC. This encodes CASSLAPGLAAYNEQFF. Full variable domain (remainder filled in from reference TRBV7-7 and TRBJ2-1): GAGVSQSPRYKVTKRGQDVTLRCDPISSHATLYWYQQALGQGPEFLTYFNYEAQPDKSGLPSDRFSAERPEGSISTLTIQRTEQRDSAMYRCASSLAPGLAAYNEQFFGPGTRLTVL.

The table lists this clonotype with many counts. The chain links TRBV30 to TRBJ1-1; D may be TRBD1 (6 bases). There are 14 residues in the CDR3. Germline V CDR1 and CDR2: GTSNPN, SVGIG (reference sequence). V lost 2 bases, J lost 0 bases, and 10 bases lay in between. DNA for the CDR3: TGTGCCTGGAGTATGACAGGCTTGAACACTGAAGCTTTCTTT. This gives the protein CAWSMTGLNTEAFF.

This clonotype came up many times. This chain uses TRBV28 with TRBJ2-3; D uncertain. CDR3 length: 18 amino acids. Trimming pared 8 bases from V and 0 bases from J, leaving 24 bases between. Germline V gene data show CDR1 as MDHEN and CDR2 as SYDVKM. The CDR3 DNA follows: TGTGCCAGCGGCAACAGTGCGGAATACTTTCTCAGCACAGATACGCAGTATTTT. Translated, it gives CASGNSAEYFLSTDTQYF.

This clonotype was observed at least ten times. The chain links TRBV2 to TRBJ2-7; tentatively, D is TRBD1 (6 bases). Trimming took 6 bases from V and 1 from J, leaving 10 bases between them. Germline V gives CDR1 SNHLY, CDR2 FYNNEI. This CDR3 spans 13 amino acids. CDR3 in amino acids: CASRVDSSYEQYF. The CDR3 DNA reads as TGTGCCAGCAGAGTGGACAGTTCCTACGAGCAGTACTTC.